The 19 T cell receptor beta chains presented below share a single source sample, sequenced in a study of T cells after yellow fever vaccination. TCRdb re-analysed the 5' RACE reads in MiXCR, keeping a single row per CDR3 protein. The sample carries 110,000 or so distinct CDR3 sequences, 7.2% recorded once. Sequenced material: CD4+ T cells sorted from PBMCs, taken roughly seven weeks after the first yellow fever vaccination. The receptors here all came from a man between 18 and 35 years old who received the YFV17D yellow fever vaccine.

This clonotype was recorded at least ten times. This chain joins TRBV12-3 or TRBV12-4 and TRBJ1-1; 7 nucleotides align to TRBD1. The CDR3 is 15 residues long. Germline trimming cut 3 bases from V and 0 bases from J; bases unmatched to any gene: 4. The CDR3 region has the DNA TGTGCCAGCAGTTTTGAGGGACAGATGAACACTGAAGCTTTCTTT. It translates to CASSFEGQMNTEAFF.

Comments on this clonotype: A much larger clonotype is one base distant, so this may be a read error. In DNA, the CDR3 is TGTGCCAGCAGTTCGGGGTGGGATCAGCCCCAGTATTTT. Protein: CASSSGWDQPQYF. This chain uses TRBV6-6 with TRBJ1-5, with D maybe TRBD2 (5 bases). The DNA end favors TRBJ2-3, so the J call may be wrong. CDR3 length equals 13 residues. CDR1 and CDR2 from the germline V gene are MNHNY and SVGAGI (reference sequence).

This rearrangement joins TRBV7-2 to TRBJ2-5, with D perhaps TRBD2 (6 bases). The germline CDR1 and CDR2 sequences are SGHTA and FQGNSA. This CDR3 is built from 13 residues. V was cut by 1 base and J by 9 bases, with 12 bases left in between. The CDR3 DNA follows: TGTGCCAGCAGCTTAGATATAGGCGGGGCCCAGTACTTC. Translated: CASSLDIGGAQYF.

This clonotype was detected many times. The chain links TRBV29-1 to TRBJ1-1, with 10 bases matching TRBD1. CDR1 is SQVTM, CDR2 ANQGSEA, per germline. The CDR3 length is 13 residues. V was pared by 7 bases and J by 4 bases, with 6 bases of the junction left unmatched. The CDR3 loop is CSAGQGVATEAFF. In nucleotides, the CDR3 is TGCAGCGCAGGACAGGGGGTAGCCACTGAAGCTTTCTTT.

This clonotype was recorded many times. The rearrangement uses TRBV12-3 or TRBV12-4 and TRBJ1-5, with TRBD1 as a possible D gene (6 bases). V gave up 6 bases and J gave up 6 bases, with 24 bases separating them. There are 17 residues in the CDR3. The CDR3 protein is CASSSIVGTISGQPQHF. Here the CDR3 DNA reads TGTGCCAGCAGCTCAATCGTCGGGACAATTAGTGGTCAGCCCCAGCATTTT.

About this clonotype: One base away lies a much larger clone, so this may be a sequencing read error. This sequence joins TRBV4-3 and TRBJ2-7; 7 nucleotides align to TRBD2. Trimming cost V 3 bases and J 3 bases; bases outside gene matches: 8. The germline V gene encodes CDR1 LGHNA and CDR2 YSLEER. CDR3 length equals 15 residues. CDR3 coding DNA: TGCGCCAGCAGCCACTCACTAGCGAGGCACTACGAGCAGTACTTC. This translates into CASSHSLARHYEQYF.

This clonotype was observed many times. This chain uses TRBV2 with TRBJ2-2, with D uncertain. CDR3 length: 13 amino acids. Per the germline V gene, CDR1 is SNHLY and CDR2 is FYNNEI. Trimming removed 7 bases at V and 7 bases at J, with 13 bases between. The CDR3: CASTWTFVGELFF. Written as DNA, the CDR3 is TGTGCCAGCACCTGGACCTTTGTCGGGGAGCTGTTTTTT. The whole variable domain, filled in from reference TRBV2 and TRBJ2-2, reads EPEVTQTPSHQVTQMGQEVILRCVPISNHLYFYWYRQILGQKVEFLVSFYNNEISEKSEIFDDQFSVERPDGSNFTLKIRSTKLEDSAMYFCASTWTFVGELFFGEGSRLTVL.

This clonotype was recorded many times. V gene TRBV29-1 combines with J gene TRBJ2-5; 7 positions agree with TRBD2. V was pared by 7 bases and J by 0 bases, with 8 bases of the junction left unmatched. Germline V gene data show CDR1 as SQVTM and CDR2 as ANQGSEA. This CDR3 comprises 14 residues. In DNA form, the CDR3 reads TGCAGCGCCCCCGTGGGGGGGTACCAAGAGACCCAGTACTTC. Its translation is CSAPVGGYQETQYF. Variable domain in full (rest from reference TRBV29-1 and TRBJ2-5): SAVISQKPSRDICQRGTSLTIQCQVDSQVTMMFWYRQQPGQSLTLIATANQGSEATYESGFVIDKFPISRPNLTFSTLTVSNMSPEDSSIYLCSAPVGGYQETQYFGPGTRLLVL.

This clonotype was detected only a few times. The chain links TRBV20-1 to TRBJ2-1; 11 nucleotides line up with TRBD1. V trimming: 2 bases; J trimming: 5 bases; junction bases outside the gene matches: 5. The length of the CDR3 is 15 residues. Germline V gene lookup returns CDR1 DFQATT and CDR2 SNEGSKA (reference sequence). The CDR3 nucleotides are TGCAGTGCTAGATGGGGACAGGGGGGCAACAATGAGCAGTTCTTC. Translated: CSARWGQGGNNEQFF.

The chain carries TRBV5-4 and TRBJ2-5; 10 bases line up with TRBD2. The CDR3 spans 17 residues. Germline CDR1 reads SGHNT; CDR2 reads YYREEE (reference sequence). The trim removed 3 bases at V and 4 bases at J, leaving 12 bases unmatched. The CDR3 DNA reads TGTGCCAGCAGCTCAGGAGCGGGGGGGAGTGAAGTAGAGACCCAGTACTTC. Protein sequence: CASSSGAGGSEVETQYF.

At least ten counts were recorded for this clonotype. The chain couples TRBV5-1 to TRBJ1-1; no clear D. The CDR3 runs to 11 residues. V was clipped by 9 bases and J by 5 bases, with 11 bases between them. Germline values: CDR1 SGHRS, CDR2 YFSETQ. The CDR3 coding sequence is TGCGCCATCGCGGGTAGGACTGAAGCTTTCTTT. It specifies CAIAGRTEAFF.

At least ten counts were recorded for this clonotype. V usage is TRBV20-1 and J usage is TRBJ2-7, with D possibly being TRBD1 or TRBD2 (7 bases each). The germline V gene has CDR1 DFQATT and CDR2 SNEGSKA (reference sequence). Trimming cost V 4 bases and J 5 bases, with 21 bases left between them. CDR3 length: 15 residues. CDR3 residues: CSATQWGGGLNEQYF. DNA for the CDR3: TGCAGTGCTACCCAATGGGGAGGGGGCTTAAACGAGCAGTACTTC.

This clonotype showed up many times. The rearrangement links TRBV20-1 to TRBJ1-5, with a possible D match to TRBD1 (6 bases). The CDR3 has 16 residues. Germline CDR1 reads DFQATT; CDR2 reads SNEGSKA (reference sequence). Trimming took 4 bases from V and 3 from J, leaving 19 bases between them. The CDR3 DNA reads as TGCAGTGCTAACAAAGGGGGACGCCCTAACAATCAGCCCCAGCATTTT. Amino acid sequence: CSANKGGRPNNQPQHF.

The chain carries TRBV5-1 and TRBJ1-2; TRBD1 aligns across 7 bases. Germline assignment: CDR1 SGHRS and CDR2 YFSETQ. The ends lost 1 base at V and 5 bases at J; junction bases unmatched: 11. The CDR3 consists of 16 residues. Written as DNA, the CDR3 is TGCGCCAGCAGCTTGTTCGGGACAGCGGACCCATATGGCTACACCTTC. Residues: CASSLFGTADPYGYTF.

This clonotype was seen ten or more times. In nucleotides, the CDR3 is TGTGCCAGCAGTGAGGTAGCGGGGCTCCGGGAGACCCAGTACTTC. It yields the protein CASSEVAGLRETQYF. The chain has TRBV25-1 and TRBJ2-5; 8 positions agree with TRBD2. The germline CDR1 and CDR2 sequences are MGHDK and SYGVNS. V dropped 3 bases and J dropped 5; count of bases not matched to a gene: 8. CDR3 length: 15 residues.

This clonotype was seen many times. V gene TRBV5-1 combines with J gene TRBJ2-7, with 7 bases fitting TRBD2. CDR1 is SGHRS, CDR2 YFSETQ, per germline. Trimming cost V 4 bases and J 1 base; bases outside gene matches: 2. This CDR3 spans 13 amino acids. CDR3 in DNA: TGCGCCAGCAGCGCCGGGGGGTCCTACGAGCAGTACTTC. Amino acids: CASSAGGSYEQYF. The full variable domain, completed using reference TRBV5-1 and TRBJ2-7, is KAGVTQTPRYLIKTRGQQVTLSCSPISGHRSVSWYQQTPGQGLQFLFEYFSETQRNKGNFPGRFSGRQFSNSRSEMNVSTLELGDSALYLCASSAGGSYEQYFGPGTRLTVT.

With regard to this clonotype: At one boundary the junction diverges from the germline segment, which might be a read error. The chain joins TRBV5-1 to TRBJ2-2; D possibly corresponds to TRBD2 (6 bases). CDR1 and CDR2 from the germline V gene are SGHRS and YFSETQ. The length of the CDR3 is 17 residues. CDR3 coding DNA: TGCGCCAGCCGCTACCTAGCGCCTACCGCGAAGACCGGGGAGCTGTTTTTT. Amino acid sequence: CASRYLAPTAKTGELFF.

Note on this clonotype: It may be a read error: a sequence one base away is much more abundant. The V and J genes are TRBV4-1 and TRBJ1-5; D possibly corresponds to TRBD1 (6 bases). The CDR3 has 15 residues. Germline assignment: CDR1 MGHRA and CDR2 YSYEKL. CDR3 region: CASSHERDTNKPQHF. Here the CDR3 DNA reads TGCGCCAGCAGCCATGAACGGGACACCAATAAGCCCCAGCATTTT.

This clonotype was counted ten times or more. The gene calls are TRBV6-6 and TRBJ2-1; D gene ambiguous. V was clipped by 0 bases and J by 9 bases, with 3 bases between them. This CDR3 has 11 residues. Germline V CDR1 and CDR2: MNHNY, SVGAGI (reference sequence). In DNA form, the CDR3 reads TGTGCCAGCAGTTACTCGAGTGAGCAGTTCTTC. Amino acids: CASSYSSEQFF.